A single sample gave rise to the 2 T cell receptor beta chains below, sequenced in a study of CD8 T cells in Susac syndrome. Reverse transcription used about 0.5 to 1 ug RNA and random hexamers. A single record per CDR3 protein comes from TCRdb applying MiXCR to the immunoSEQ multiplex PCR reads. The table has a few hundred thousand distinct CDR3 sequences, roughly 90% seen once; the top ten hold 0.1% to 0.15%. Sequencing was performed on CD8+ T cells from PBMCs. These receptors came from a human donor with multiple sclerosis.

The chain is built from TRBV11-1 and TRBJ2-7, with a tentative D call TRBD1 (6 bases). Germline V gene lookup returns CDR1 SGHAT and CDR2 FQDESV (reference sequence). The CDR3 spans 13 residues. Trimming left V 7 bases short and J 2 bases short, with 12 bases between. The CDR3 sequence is CASKLTGAYEQYF. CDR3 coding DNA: TGTGCCAGCAAGTTGACAGGTGCCTACGAGCAGTACTTC.

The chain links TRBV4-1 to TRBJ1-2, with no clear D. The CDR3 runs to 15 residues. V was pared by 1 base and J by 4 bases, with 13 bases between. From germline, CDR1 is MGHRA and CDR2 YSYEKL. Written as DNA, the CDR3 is TGCGCCAGCAGCCAAGGGGCGGACCGAGTCTATGGCTACACCTTC. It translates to CASSQGADRVYGYTF.